One TCR beta chain is described in this entry. Its antigen is not identified. This entry comes from a study of T cell repertoires and HLA-DP antigens. Study overall: Transduced HeLa cells presented HLA-DP to CD4+ T cells. Broader study findings: Sorted CD137+ cells had clonality roughly 0.39 against both alloantigens, versus about 0.04 pre-culture.

V was trimmed by 2 bases and J by 0 bases, leaving 9 bases between them. Germline-derived CDR1 and CDR2 are SGDLS and YYNGEE. The CDR3 has 14 residues. The PCR primers covered 54 TRBV and 13 TRBJ segments. The table came from immunoSEQ multiplex PCR; TCRdb's copy has only in-frame clones and leaves some out. The sample consists of roughly 120,000 clones, about 91% of them appearing once. Sequencing input: CD4+ T cells from PBMCs. The chain carries TRBV9 and TRBJ2-7; D could derive from TRBD1 or TRBD2 (5 bases each). The origin of this receptor is a woman under 30 in good health and CMV-seronegative. The chain's CDR3 is CASSVWGSSYEQYF. In nucleotides, the CDR3 is TGTGCCAGCAGCGTCTGGGGGAGCTCCTACGAGCAGTACTTC.